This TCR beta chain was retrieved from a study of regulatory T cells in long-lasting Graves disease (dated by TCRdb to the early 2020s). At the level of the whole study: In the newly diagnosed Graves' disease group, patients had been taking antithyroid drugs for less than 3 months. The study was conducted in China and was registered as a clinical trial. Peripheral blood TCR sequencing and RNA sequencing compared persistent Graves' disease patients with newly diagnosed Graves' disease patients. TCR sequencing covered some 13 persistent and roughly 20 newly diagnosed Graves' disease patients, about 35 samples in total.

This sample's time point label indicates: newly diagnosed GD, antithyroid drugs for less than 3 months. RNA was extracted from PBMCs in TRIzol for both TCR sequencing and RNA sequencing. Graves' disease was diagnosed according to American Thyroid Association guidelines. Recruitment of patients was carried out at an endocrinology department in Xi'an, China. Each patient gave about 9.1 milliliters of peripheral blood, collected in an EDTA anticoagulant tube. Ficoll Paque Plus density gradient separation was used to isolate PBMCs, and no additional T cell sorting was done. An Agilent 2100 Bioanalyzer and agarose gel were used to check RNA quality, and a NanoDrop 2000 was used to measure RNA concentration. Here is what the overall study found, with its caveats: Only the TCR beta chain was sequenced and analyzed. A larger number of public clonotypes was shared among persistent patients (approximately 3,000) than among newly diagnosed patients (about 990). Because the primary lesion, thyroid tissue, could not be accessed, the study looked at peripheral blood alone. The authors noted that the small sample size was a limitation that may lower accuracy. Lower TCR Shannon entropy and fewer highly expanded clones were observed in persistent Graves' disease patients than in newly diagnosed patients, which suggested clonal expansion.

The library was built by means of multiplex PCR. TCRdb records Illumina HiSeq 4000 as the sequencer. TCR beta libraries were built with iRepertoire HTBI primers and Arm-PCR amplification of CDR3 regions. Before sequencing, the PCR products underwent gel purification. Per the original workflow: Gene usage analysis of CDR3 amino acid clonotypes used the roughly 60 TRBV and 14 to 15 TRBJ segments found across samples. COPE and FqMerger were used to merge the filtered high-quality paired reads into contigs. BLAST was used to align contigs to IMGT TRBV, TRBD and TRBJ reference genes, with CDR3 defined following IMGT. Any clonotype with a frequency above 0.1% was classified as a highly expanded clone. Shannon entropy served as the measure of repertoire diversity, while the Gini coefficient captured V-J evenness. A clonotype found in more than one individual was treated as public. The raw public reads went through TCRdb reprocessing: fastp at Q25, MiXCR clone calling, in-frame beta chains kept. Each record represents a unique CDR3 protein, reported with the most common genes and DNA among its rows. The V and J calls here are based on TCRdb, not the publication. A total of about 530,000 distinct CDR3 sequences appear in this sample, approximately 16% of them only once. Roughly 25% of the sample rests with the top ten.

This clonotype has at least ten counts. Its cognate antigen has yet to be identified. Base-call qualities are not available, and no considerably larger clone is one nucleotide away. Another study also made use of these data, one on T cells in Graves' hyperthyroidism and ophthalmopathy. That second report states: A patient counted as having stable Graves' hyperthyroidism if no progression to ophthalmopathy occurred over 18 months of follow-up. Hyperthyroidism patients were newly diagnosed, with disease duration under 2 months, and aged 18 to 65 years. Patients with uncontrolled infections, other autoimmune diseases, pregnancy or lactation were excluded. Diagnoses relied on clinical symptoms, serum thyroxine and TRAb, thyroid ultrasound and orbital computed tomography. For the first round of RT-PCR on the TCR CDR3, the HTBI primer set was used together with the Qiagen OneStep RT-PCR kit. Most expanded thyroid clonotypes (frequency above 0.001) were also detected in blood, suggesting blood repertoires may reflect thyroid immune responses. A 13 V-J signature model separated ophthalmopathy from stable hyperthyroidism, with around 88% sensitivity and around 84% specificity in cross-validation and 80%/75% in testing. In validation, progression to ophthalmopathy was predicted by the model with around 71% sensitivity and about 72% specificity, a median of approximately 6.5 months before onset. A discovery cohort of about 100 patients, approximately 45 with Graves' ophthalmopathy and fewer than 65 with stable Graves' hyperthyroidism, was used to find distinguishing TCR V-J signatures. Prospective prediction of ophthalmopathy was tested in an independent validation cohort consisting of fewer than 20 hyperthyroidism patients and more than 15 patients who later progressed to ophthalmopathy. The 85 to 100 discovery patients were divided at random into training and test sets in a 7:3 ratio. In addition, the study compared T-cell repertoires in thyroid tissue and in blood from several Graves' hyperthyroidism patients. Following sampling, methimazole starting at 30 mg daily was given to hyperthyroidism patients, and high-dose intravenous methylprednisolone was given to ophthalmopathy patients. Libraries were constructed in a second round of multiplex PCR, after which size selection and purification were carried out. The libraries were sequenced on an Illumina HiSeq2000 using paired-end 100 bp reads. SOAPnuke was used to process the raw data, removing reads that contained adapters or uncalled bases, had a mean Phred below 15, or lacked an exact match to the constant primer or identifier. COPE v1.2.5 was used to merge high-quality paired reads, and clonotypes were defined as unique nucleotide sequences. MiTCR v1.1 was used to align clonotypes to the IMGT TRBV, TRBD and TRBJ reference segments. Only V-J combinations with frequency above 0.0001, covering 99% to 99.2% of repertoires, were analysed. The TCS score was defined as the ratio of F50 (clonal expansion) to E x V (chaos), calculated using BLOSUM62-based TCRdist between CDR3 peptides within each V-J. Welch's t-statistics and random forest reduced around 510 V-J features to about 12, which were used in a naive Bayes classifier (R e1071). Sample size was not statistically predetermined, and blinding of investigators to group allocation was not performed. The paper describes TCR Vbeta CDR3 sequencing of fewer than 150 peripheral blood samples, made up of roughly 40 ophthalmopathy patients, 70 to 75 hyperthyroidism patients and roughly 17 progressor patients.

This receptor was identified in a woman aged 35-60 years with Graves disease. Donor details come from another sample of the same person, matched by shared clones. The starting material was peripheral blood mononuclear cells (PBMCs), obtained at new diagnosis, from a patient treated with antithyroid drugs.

The CDR3 corresponds to CATSGTSEQETQYF. The nucleotides read TGTGCCACCAGTGGGACTAGCGAACAAGAGACCCAGTACTTC. In this chain, TRBV24-1 is recombined with TRBJ2-5; 9 bases in the junction line up with TRBD2. From its cysteine to its phenylalanine, the CDR3 spans 14 amino acids. Here the CDR3 DNA is all that survives: 42 bases in frame from base 1. From a lookup of the germline V gene, CDR1 and CDR2 are KGHDR and SFDVKD. Germline trimming: 5 bases from V, 2 bases from J; junction bases outside gene matches: 2.